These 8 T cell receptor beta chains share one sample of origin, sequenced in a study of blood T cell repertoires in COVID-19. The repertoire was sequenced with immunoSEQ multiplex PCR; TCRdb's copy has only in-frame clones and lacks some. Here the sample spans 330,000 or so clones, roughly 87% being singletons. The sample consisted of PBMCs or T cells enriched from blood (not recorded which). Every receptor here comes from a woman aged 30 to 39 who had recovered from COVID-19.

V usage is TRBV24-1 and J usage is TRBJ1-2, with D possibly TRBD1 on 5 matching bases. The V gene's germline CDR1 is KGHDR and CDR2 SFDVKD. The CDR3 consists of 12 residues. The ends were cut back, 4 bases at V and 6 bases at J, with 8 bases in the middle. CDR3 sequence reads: CATSDAGHGYTF. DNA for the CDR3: TGTGCCACCAGTGACGCAGGGCATGGCTACACCTTC.

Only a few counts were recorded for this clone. DNA for the CDR3: TGTGCCAGCAGTGAGGGGGGGCGAAGCACTGAAGCTTTCTTT. It codes for CASSEGGRSTEAFF. V usage is TRBV25-1 and J usage is TRBJ1-1; TRBD1 is a possible D gene (6 bases). The CDR3 contains 14 residues. V lost 3 bases and J lost 4, with 12 bases in between. CDR1 and CDR2 (germline): MGHDK, SYGVNS.

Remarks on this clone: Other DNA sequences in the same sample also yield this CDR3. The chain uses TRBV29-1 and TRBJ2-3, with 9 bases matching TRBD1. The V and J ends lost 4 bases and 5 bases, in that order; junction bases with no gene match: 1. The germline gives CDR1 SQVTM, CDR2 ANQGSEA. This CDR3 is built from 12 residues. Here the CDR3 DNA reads TGCAGCGTTGGACAGGGGGGAGATACGCAGTATTTT. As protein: CSVGQGGDTQYF.

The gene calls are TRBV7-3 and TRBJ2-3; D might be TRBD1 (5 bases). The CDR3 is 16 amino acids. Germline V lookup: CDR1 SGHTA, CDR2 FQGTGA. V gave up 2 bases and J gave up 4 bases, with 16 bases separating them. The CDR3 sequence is CASSLLGQGGADTQYF. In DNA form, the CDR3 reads TGTGCCAGCAGCTTATTAGGGCAGGGTGGGGCAGATACGCAGTATTTT.

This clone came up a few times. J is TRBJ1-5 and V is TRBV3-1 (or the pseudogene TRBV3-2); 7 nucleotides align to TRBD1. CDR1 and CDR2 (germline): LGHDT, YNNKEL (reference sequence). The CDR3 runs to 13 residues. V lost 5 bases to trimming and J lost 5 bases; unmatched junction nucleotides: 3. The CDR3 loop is CASSKTGDQPQHF. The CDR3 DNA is TGTGCCAGCAGCAAAACAGGGGATCAGCCCCAGCATTTT.

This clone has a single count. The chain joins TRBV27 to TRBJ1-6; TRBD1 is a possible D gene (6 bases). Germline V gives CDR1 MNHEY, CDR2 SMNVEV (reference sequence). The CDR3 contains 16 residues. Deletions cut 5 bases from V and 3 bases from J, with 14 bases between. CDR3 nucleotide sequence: TGTGCCAGCAGTCCCACCCCGGACAGCTATAATTCACCCCTCCACTTT. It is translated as CASSPTPDSYNSPLHF.

The CDR3 loop is CASMGTGGLQYF. For the CDR3, the DNA is TGTGCCAGTATGGGGACAGGGGGATTGCAGTACTTC. The genes are TRBV19 and TRBJ2-7; 11 nucleotides line up with TRBD1. Germline CDR1 and CDR2: LNHDA and SQIVND (reference sequence). J was trimmed by 9 bases and V by 7 bases; bases with no gene match: 5. The CDR3 is 12 amino acids.

The CDR3 nucleotides read TGTGCCAGCAGTTACCTTTCTACGCAGTATTTT. Its protein is CASSYLSTQYF. V gene TRBV6-2 or TRBV6-3 combines with J gene TRBJ2-3; no firm D call. V was shortened by 2 bases and J by 8 bases, with 5 bases between the two germline ends. Germline CDR1 MNHEY, CDR2 SVGEGT. The CDR3 covers 11 residues.